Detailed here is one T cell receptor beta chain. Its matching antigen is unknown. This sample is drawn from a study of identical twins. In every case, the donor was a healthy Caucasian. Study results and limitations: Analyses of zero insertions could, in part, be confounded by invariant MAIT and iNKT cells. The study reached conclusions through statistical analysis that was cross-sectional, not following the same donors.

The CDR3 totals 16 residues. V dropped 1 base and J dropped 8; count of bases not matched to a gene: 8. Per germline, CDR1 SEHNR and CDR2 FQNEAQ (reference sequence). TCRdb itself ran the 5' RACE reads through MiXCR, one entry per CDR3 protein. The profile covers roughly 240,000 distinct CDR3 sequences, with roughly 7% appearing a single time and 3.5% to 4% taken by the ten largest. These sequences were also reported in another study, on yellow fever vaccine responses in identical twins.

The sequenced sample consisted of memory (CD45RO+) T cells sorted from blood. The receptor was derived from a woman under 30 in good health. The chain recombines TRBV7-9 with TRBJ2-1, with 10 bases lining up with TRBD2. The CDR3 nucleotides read TGTGCCAGCAGCTTAGGGCTAGCGGGAGTATTCGATGAGCAGTTCTTC. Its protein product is CASSLGLAGVFDEQFF.